This T cell receptor beta chain originates from a study of blood T cell repertoires in COVID-19. About the study: Acute and convalescent COVID-19 samples came from the United States, Italy and Spain. Sources were T cells, B-cell-depleted T cells, or PBMCs; the material itself was cDNA or gDNA.

This CDR3 has 15 amino acids. Germline V gene lookup returns CDR1 MNHNY and CDR2 SVGAGI (reference sequence). V was clipped by 5 bases and J by 4 bases; unmatched bases: 5. Original handling: Estimation of nucleated cell counts was performed using reference gene primer amplification. Here immunoSEQ multiplex PCR was the method, and the copy in TCRdb shows in-frame clones only, minus some. The V and J calls and clone size come from that table; D and trimming were worked out from the DNA. This sample has 80,000 or so clones, with 75% to 85% found just once. The sequence derives from a woman aged 70-85 years with acute or convalescent COVID-19. The source material was peripheral blood. This chain links TRBV6-6 with TRBJ1-1; TRBD1 agrees at 12 bases. In DNA form, the CDR3 reads TGTGCCAGCAGTGGACGGGACAGGGGGCCCACTGAAGCTTTCTTT. Its translation: CASSGRDRGPTEAFF.